This T cell receptor beta chain was captured by sequencing in a study of blood T cell repertoires in COVID-19. Study in general: From the United States, Italy and Spain came samples of acute and convalescent COVID-19. Nucleic acid was either cDNA or gDNA, and it came from T cells, B-cell-depleted T cells, or PBMCs.

Only one count was recorded for this clone. Per the authors' pipeline: Reference gene primer amplification in the assay estimated nucleated cell counts. The repertoire was sequenced with immunoSEQ multiplex PCR; TCRdb's copy has only in-frame clones and lacks some. The V and J calls and clone size come from that table; D and trimming were worked out from the DNA. The sample holds roughly 190,000 clones, around 90% seen once. Sample: peripheral blood. The TCR originated in a human donor in a cohort sampled during active COVID-19.

The CDR3 protein is CASSGGTSAQKHTGELFF. CDR3 DNA: TGTGCCAGCAGCGGGGGGACTAGCGCCCAGAAACACACCGGGGAGCTGTTTTTT. This rearrangement joins TRBV5-5 to TRBJ2-2, with 10 bases matching TRBD2. The CDR3 sequence is 18 residues long. Per germline, CDR1 SGHKS and CDR2 YYEKEE (reference sequence). After removal of 4 bases from V and 3 bases from J, the junction contained 12 bases not matched to a gene.